This TCR beta chain was retrieved from a study of metastatic and nonmetastatic thyroid tumors. Before thyroid surgery, none of the patients had received any treatment. Germline V gene lookup returns CDR1 SGHTA and CDR2 FQGNSA. There are 13 residues in the CDR3. V lost 4 bases to trimming and J lost 7 bases, with 14 bases between them. In its sample, this clone ranks as medium-sized. Its antigen is not known. TCRdb re-called clones from the PCR reads using MiXCR. The sample holds about 23,000 clones, approximately 30% seen once. The study, taken as a whole, reports: As reported, TCR beta diversity in blood and tumor was significantly higher in malignant thyroid tumors than in benign nodules.

The TCR originated in a female donor with papillary thyroid cancer or a benign thyroid nodule (not recorded which). Some clones in this sample may be carry-over from other donors' samples. Sequencing used tumor tissue. The rearrangement uses TRBV7-2 and TRBJ2-7; D gene uncertain. CDR3 DNA: TGTGCCAGCAGCTCCGGACGGATGGGGGAGCAGTACTTC. Translated, it gives CASSSGRMGEQYF.